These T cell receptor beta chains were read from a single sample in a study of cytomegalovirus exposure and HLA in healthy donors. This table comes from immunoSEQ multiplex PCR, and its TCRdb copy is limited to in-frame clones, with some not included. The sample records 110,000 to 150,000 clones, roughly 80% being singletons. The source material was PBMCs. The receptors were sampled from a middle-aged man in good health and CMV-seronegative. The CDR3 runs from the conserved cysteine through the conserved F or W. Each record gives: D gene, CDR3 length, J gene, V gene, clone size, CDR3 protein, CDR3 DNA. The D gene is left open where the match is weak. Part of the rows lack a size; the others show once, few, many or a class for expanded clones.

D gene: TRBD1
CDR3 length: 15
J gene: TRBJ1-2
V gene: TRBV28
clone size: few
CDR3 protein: CASSFEDRDVYGYTF
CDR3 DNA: TGTGCCAGCAGTTTTGAGGACAGGGATGTCTATGGCTACACCTTC

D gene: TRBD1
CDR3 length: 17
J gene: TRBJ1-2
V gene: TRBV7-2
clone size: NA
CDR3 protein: CASSRGQGKAESYGYTF
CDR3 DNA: TGTGCCAGCAGCCGAGGACAGGGGAAGGCTGAAAGCTATGGCTACACCTTC

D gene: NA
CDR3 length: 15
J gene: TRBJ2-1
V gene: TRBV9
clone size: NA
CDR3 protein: CASSVGGSLGDEQFF
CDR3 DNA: TGTGCCAGCAGCGTAGGGGGCTCCCTGGGCGATGAGCAGTTCTTC

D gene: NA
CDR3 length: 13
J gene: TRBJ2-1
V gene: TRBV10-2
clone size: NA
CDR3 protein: CASSYQLRNEQFF
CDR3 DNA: TGCGCCAGCAGTTATCAACTCAGGAATGAGCAGTTCTTC

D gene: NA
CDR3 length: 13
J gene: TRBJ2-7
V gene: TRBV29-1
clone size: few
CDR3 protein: CSVEEIQGNTQYF
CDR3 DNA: TGCAGCGTTGAAGAGATTCAGGGAAATACGCAGTACTTC

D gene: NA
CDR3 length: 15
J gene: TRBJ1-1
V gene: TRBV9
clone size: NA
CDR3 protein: CASSAGLRFNTEAFF
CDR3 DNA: TGTGCCAGCAGCGCGGGACTTCGATTTAACACTGAAGCTTTCTTT

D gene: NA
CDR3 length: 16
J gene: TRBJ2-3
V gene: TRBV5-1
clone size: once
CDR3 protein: CASGAGPQGTTDTQYF
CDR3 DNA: TGCGCCAGCGGGGCTGGACCACAGGGAACCACAGATACGCAGTATTTT

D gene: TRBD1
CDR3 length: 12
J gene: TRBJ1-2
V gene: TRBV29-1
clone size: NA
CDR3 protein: CSVPDRGYGYTF
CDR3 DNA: TGCAGCGTGCCGGACAGGGGGTATGGCTACACCTTC

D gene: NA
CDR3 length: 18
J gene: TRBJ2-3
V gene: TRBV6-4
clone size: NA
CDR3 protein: CASSATQASGASTDTQYF
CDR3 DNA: TGTGCCAGCAGTGCCACACAAGCGAGCGGCGCTAGCACAGATACGCAGTATTTT

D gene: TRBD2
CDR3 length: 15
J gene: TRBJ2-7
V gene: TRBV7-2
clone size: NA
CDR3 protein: CASSPLAGGPGEQYF
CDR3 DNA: TGTGCCAGCAGCCCTCTAGCGGGGGGGCCGGGGGAGCAGTACTTC

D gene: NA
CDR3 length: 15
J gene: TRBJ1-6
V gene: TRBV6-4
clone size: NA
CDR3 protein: CASSLESSYNSPLHF
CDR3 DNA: TGTGCCAGCAGCCTCGAGAGCTCCTATAATTCACCCCTCCACTTT

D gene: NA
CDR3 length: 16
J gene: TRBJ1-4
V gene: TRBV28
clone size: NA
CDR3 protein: CASSSHKQGLNEKLFF
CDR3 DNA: TGTGCCAGCAGTTCCCACAAACAGGGCCTTAATGAAAAACTGTTTTTT

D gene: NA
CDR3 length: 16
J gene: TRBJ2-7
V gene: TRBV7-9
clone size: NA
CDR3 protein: CASSHYRDILGYEQYF
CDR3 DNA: TGTGCCAGCAGCCACTACCGGGACATCCTAGGCTACGAGCAGTACTTC

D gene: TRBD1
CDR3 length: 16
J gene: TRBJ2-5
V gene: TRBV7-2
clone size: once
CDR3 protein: CASSLSGQGTGETQYF
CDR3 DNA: TGTGCCAGCAGCTTATCGGGACAGGGTACTGGAGAGACCCAGTACTTC

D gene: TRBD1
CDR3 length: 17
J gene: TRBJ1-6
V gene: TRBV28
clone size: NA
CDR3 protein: CASRREAGTVRNSPLHF
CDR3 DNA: TGTGCCAGCAGGAGAGAAGCCGGGACAGTGCGTAATTCACCCCTCCACTTT

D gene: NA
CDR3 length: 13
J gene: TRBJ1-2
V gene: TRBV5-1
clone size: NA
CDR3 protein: CASSSTGPYGYTF
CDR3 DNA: TGCGCCAGCAGCTCGACAGGACCTTATGGCTACACCTTC

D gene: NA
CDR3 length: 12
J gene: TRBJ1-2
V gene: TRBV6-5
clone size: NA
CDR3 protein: CASRPGNYGYTF
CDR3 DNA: TGTGCCAGCAGACCCGGGAACTATGGCTACACCTTC

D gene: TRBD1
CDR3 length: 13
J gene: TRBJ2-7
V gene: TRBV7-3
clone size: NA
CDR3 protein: CASSSTGGGEQYF
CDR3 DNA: TGTGCCAGCAGCTCCACAGGGGGCGGCGAGCAGTACTTC

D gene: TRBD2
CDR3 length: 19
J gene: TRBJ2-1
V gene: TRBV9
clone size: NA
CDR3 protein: CASSVEGLAGGPYNNEQFF
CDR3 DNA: TGTGCCAGCAGCGTAGAGGGACTAGCGGGGGGGCCGTATAACAATGAGCAGTTCTTC

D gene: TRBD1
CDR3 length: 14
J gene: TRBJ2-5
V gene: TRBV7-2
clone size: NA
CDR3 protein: CASSQDRGWGTQYF
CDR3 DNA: TGTGCCAGCAGCCAAGACAGGGGGTGGGGGACCCAGTACTTC